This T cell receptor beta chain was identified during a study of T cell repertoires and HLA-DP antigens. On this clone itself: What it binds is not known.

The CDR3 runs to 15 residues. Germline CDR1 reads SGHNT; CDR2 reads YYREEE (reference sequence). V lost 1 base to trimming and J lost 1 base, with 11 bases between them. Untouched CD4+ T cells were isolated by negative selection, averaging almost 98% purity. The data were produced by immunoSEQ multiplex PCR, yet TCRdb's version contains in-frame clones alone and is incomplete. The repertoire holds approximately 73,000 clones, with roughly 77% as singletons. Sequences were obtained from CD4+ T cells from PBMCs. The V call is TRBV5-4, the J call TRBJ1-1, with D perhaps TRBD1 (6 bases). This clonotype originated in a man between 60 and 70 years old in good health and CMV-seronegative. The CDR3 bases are TGTGCCAGCAGCTTGATAGGCAGGGGGAACACTGAAGCTTTCTTT. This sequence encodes CASSLIGRGNTEAFF.